Below, 32 T cell receptor beta chains from the same sample are listed, as sequenced in a study of post-analysis software for immune sequencing data. Their cognate antigens are unknown. Tagging with unique molecular identifiers was a feature of the TCR beta cDNA libraries. TCRdb reprocessed the PCR reads via MiXCR and lists one record per CDR3 protein. Here the sample spans around 260,000 distinct CDR3 sequences, 35% to 40% being singletons. Overall study findings and caveats: Included in a set of five TRBV segments more frequent in patients than controls were TRBV5-6, TRBV5-1 and TRBV20-1.

The specimen sequenced was blood. The receptors were gathered from a girl aged 10-17 years with multiple sclerosis.

This clonotype appeared many times. The chain recombines TRBV7-9 with TRBJ1-5; D ambiguous. The V and J ends lost 1 base and 6 bases respectively, with 10 bases between them. Germline V CDR1 and CDR2: SEHNR, FQNEAQ (reference sequence). The CDR3 covers 14 residues. The DNA of the CDR3 is TGTGCCAGCAGCTTAGAGGCAAAGGGTCAGCCCCAGCATTTT. It encodes CASSLEAKGQPQHF.

This clonotype was seen a single time. V and J are TRBV29-1 and TRBJ2-4; tentative D call: TRBD1 (6 bases). CDR1 is SQVTM and CDR2 is ANQGSEA in the germline V gene. The CDR3 is 12 amino acids. Trimming took 7 bases from V and 8 from J, leaving 15 bases between them. CDR3 sequence: CSANRDPDIQYF. CDR3 nucleotides: TGCAGCGCCAACAGGGATCCGGACATTCAGTACTTC. Full variable domain (rest looked up from reference TRBV29-1 and TRBJ2-4): SAVISQKPSRDICQRGTSLTIQCQVDSQVTMMFWYRQQPGQSLTLIATANQGSEATYESGFVIDKFPISRPNLTFSTLTVSNMSPEDSSIYLCSANRDPDIQYFGAGTRLSVL.

This clonotype was counted between two and nine times. A single base separates this from a much larger clone, so it may be a read error. The rearrangement joins TRBV5-1 to TRBJ2-7; 13 bases align to TRBD2. The CDR3 spans 17 residues. Germline V gene sequence: CDR1 SGHRS, CDR2 YFSETQ. The V gene end was trimmed by 4 bases and the J gene end by 7 bases; junction bases not matched to a gene: 14. The CDR3 is CASSDSGTSGMVREQYF. For the CDR3, the DNA is TGCGCCAGCAGCGATTCCGGGACTAGCGGGATGGTCCGTGAGCAGTACTTC.

This clonotype was observed a handful of times. A much more abundant neighbour one base away suggests this may be a read error. This chain links TRBV9 with TRBJ1-1; 10 bases map to TRBD1. The CDR3 consists of 15 residues. The germline V gene encodes CDR1 SGDLS and CDR2 YYNGEE. Germline trimming cut 4 bases from V and 0 bases from J; bases unmatched to any gene: 3. The DNA of the CDR3 is TGTGCCAGCAGCTCCGGACAGGGGGTGAACACTGAAGCTTTCTTT. Translated: CASSSGQGVNTEAFF. Full variable domain (missing parts from reference TRBV9 and TRBJ1-1): DSGVTQTPKHLITATGQRVTLRCSPRSGDLSVYWYQQSLDQGLQFLIQYYNGEERAKGNILERFSAQQFPDLHSELNLSSLELGDSALYFCASSSGQGVNTEAFFGQGTRLTVV.

The rearrangement joins TRBV5-5 to TRBJ1-3, with D possibly being TRBD1 (6 bases). The CDR3 has 14 amino acids. The V gene's germline CDR1 is SGHKS and CDR2 YYEKEE (reference sequence). V lost 5 bases to trimming and J lost 1 base, with 10 bases between them. CDR3 in amino acids: CASRVTGSGNTIYF. CDR3 nucleotide sequence: TGTGCCAGCAGAGTTACAGGGTCTGGAAACACCATATATTTT.

This clonotype was observed many times. The chain couples TRBV12-5 to TRBJ2-1, with 8 bases fitting TRBD2. The CDR3 contains 16 residues. The germline CDR1 and CDR2 sequences are LGHNT and FRNRAP. V lost 5 bases and J lost 0; bases outside the gene matches: 6. The chain's CDR3 is CASGLRSGVSYNEQFF. The CDR3 DNA sequence: TGTGCTAGTGGTCTGCGTAGCGGGGTCTCCTACAATGAGCAGTTCTTC.

The sample holds many counts of this clonotype. The chain uses TRBV12-3 or TRBV12-4 and TRBJ1-1; D may be TRBD1 (6 bases). The CDR3 covers 15 residues. V was cut by 1 base and J by 3 bases, with 12 bases left in between. CDR3 bases: TGTGCCAGCAGTTTAGGGCAGGGGATCGACACTGAAGCTTTCTTT. Protein product: CASSLGQGIDTEAFF.

This clonotype turned up a few times. The chain employs TRBV20-1 and TRBJ1-5; D not certain. Germline CDR1 is DFQATT and CDR2 is SNEGSKA (reference sequence). The CDR3 is 12 residues long. The V gene lost 3 bases and the J gene lost 2 bases, with 5 bases spanning the gap. The CDR3 spells CSASRGNQPQHF. CDR3 nucleotide sequence: TGCAGTGCTAGTCGTGGCAATCAGCCCCAGCATTTT.

This clonotype was detected ten times or more. The chain couples TRBV28 to TRBJ2-6; 9 bases fit TRBD1. V gave up 2 bases and J gave up 0 bases; unmatched junction bases: 2. Germline CDR1 and CDR2: MDHEN and SYDVKM. The CDR3 consists of 17 residues. In DNA form, the CDR3 reads TGTGCCAGCAGTTTAGGACAGGGGAGCTCTGGGGCCAACGTCCTGACTTTC. This codes for CASSLGQGSSGANVLTF.

This clonotype was counted many times. CDR3 nucleotides: TGTGCCAGCACCCCGTCCGGGACAGGGGCGTCGGGTCAGTTCTTC. Protein product: CASTPSGTGASGQFF. This chain uses TRBV28 with TRBJ2-1, with 10 bases fitting TRBD1. The germline CDR1 and CDR2 sequences are MDHEN and SYDVKM. J was trimmed by 13 bases and V by 7 bases; bases with no gene match: 16. The CDR3 totals 15 residues.

This clonotype has more than one count but fewer than ten. This sequence joins TRBV7-9 and TRBJ1-6, with a weak D call TRBD1 (5 bases). V lost 5 bases to trimming and J lost 7 bases, with 12 bases between them. The CDR3 consists of 14 residues. Germline V gene data show CDR1 as SEHNR and CDR2 as FQNEAQ (reference sequence). CDR3 sequence (DNA): TGTGCCAGCAGCCGGTCGGGGGAGAATTCACCCCTCCACTTT. Protein: CASSRSGENSPLHF.

The chain combines TRBV11-2 with TRBJ1-6; maybe TRBD1 (6 bases). The CDR3 length is 15 residues. Trimming took 0 bases from V and 11 from J, leaving 14 bases between them. Germline V gene sequence: CDR1 SGHAT, CDR2 FQNNGV. In DNA form, the CDR3 reads TGTGCCAGCAGCTTAGAGCCAGGGGATAGGGCACCCCTCCACTTT. Protein: CASSLEPGDRAPLHF.

This clonotype was detected many times. The genes are TRBV7-2 and TRBJ2-7, with TRBD2 matching 8 bases. The CDR3 length is 14 residues. J lost 4 bases, V lost 5 bases, and 7 bases had no gene match. Germline V gene data show CDR1 as SGHTA and CDR2 as FQGNSA. The CDR3 nucleotides are TGTGCCAGCAGCGTCAGCGGGAGCCTGTACGAGCAGTACTTC. Protein: CASSVSGSLYEQYF.

This clonotype was counted many times. The V call is TRBV4-2, the J call TRBJ1-1; D uncertain. Germline V gene sequence: CDR1 LGHNA, CDR2 YNFKEQ. V lost 5 bases and J lost 0, with 13 bases in between. The CDR3 length is 15 residues. CDR3 in DNA: TGTGCCAGCAGCACCGCCGCGGACCTGAACACTGAAGCTTTCTTT. Amino acid sequence: CASSTAADLNTEAFF.

Many counts were recorded for this clonotype. The chain has TRBV28 and TRBJ2-7; a weak D match, TRBD1 (5 bases). Germline assignment: CDR1 MDHEN and CDR2 SYDVKM. This CDR3 region has 14 residues. V was pared by 2 bases and J by 1 base, with 9 bases between. The CDR3 is CASSLRGHSYEQYF. CDR3 sequence (DNA): TGTGCCAGCAGTTTAAGGGGCCATTCCTACGAGCAGTACTTC.

This clonotype was detected many times. V usage is TRBV7-9 and J usage is TRBJ2-5, with 8 positions matching TRBD2. The CDR3 has 15 residues. The trim removed 5 bases at V and 4 bases at J, leaving 9 bases unmatched. From germline, CDR1 is SEHNR and CDR2 FQNEAQ (reference sequence). The CDR3 DNA sequence: TGTGCCAGCAGCGTGCCCCTCGGGGGGGCAGAGACCCAGTACTTC. Translation: CASSVPLGGAETQYF.

As regards this clonotype: This clone may be a read error of a much larger clone one base away. V is TRBV18 and J is TRBJ1-1; tentative D call: TRBD1 (6 bases). This CDR3 has 14 residues. Trimming stripped 3 bases from V and 7 bases from J, with 15 bases between. The germline V gene encodes CDR1 KGHSH and CDR2 LQKENI. CDR3 nucleotide sequence: TGTGCCAGCTCACCGGGCAGGGGTTTAAATGAAGCTTTCTTT. This codes for CASSPGRGLNEAFF.

The table lists this clonotype with many counts. The chain is built from TRBV20-1 and TRBJ2-4; 7 bases are shared with TRBD2. Germline lookup yields CDR1 DFQATT and CDR2 SNEGSKA (reference sequence). Trimming took 6 bases from V and 6 from J; bases not matched to a gene: 14. This CDR3 spans 15 amino acids. CDR3 sequence (DNA): TGCAGTGCGCTGACCAGCGGGGAGATGCGAAACATTCAGTACTTC. Protein product: CSALTSGEMRNIQYF.

This clonotype came up many times. CDR3 sequence (DNA): TGCAGCGTTGAAGGGTCCCCCAGGGCCACTGAAGCTTTCTTT. Translated: CSVEGSPRATEAFF. The chain uses TRBV29-1 and TRBJ1-1; tentative D call: TRBD1 (5 bases). Germline V gene lookup returns CDR1 SQVTM and CDR2 ANQGSEA. V shed 1 base and J shed 4 bases, with 13 bases lying between them. The CDR3 consists of 14 residues.

This clonotype was observed once. The chain employs TRBV27 and TRBJ1-5; D is possibly TRBD1 (5 bases). V was pared by 5 bases and J by 0 bases, with 14 bases between. This CDR3 region has 16 residues. Germline V gives CDR1 MNHEY, CDR2 SMNVEV (reference sequence). CDR3 amino acids: CASSHLPRDSNQPQHF. Here the CDR3 DNA reads TGTGCCAGCAGTCATTTACCCAGGGATAGCAATCAGCCCCAGCATTTT.

This chain uses TRBV9 with TRBJ2-5; D unresolved. Trimming stripped 3 bases from V and 4 bases from J, with 22 bases between. This CDR3 contains 17 residues. The germline CDR1 and CDR2 sequences are SGDLS and YYNGEE. CDR3 protein: CASSAFLEAEGRETQYF. For the CDR3, the DNA is TGTGCCAGCAGCGCCTTCCTTGAGGCGGAAGGACGAGAGACCCAGTACTTC.

The chain has TRBV29-1 and TRBJ1-1; 9 bases fit TRBD1. The CDR3 length is 13 residues. The V segment lost 5 bases and the J segment 4 bases; nucleotides outside the gene matches: 5. Germline V CDR1 and CDR2: SQVTM, ANQGSEA. The CDR3 sequence is CSVNRGLSTEAFF. The CDR3 bases are TGCAGCGTTAACAGGGGGCTCAGCACTGAAGCTTTCTTT. Combining the CDR3 with reference TRBV29-1 and TRBJ1-1 gives the whole variable domain SAVISQKPSRDICQRGTSLTIQCQVDSQVTMMFWYRQQPGQSLTLIATANQGSEATYESGFVIDKFPISRPNLTFSTLTVSNMSPEDSSIYLCSVNRGLSTEAFFGQGTRLTVV.

This clonotype was detected only a few times. The V call is TRBV20-1, the J call TRBJ1-5; D unclear. Germline V gives CDR1 DFQATT, CDR2 SNEGSKA (reference sequence). The CDR3 extends over 16 amino acids. Trimming took off 0 bases at V and 0 bases at J, with 12 bases between the two ends. CDR3 coding DNA: TGCAGTGCTAGAGATTGGGAGACTTATAGCAATCAGCCCCAGCATTTT. Protein sequence: CSARDWETYSNQPQHF.

As concerns this clonotype: A much bigger clone sits one base away, suggesting this may be a read error. The chain recombines TRBV28 with TRBJ2-5; the D is unclear. The V end was cut by 4 bases, the J end by 5 bases, with 14 bases between. The germline CDR1 and CDR2 sequences are MDHEN and SYDVKM. CDR3 length equals 14 residues. CDR3 region: CASSSPDVGETQYF. In nucleotides, the CDR3 is TGTGCCAGCAGTTCGCCTGATGTTGGGGAGACCCAGTACTTC.

Details on this clonotype: The CDR3 does not end in the conserved phenylalanine or tryptophan, so this is likely a read error. The chain is built from TRBV27 and TRBJ1-1, with 9 bases that match TRBD1. Germline CDR1 and CDR2: MNHEY and SMNVEV (reference sequence). The CDR3 has 15 residues. Trimming at V came to 5 bases and at J to 0 bases, leaving 4 bases not matched to a gene. CDR3 amino acids: CASSPGQGLNTEAFL. For the CDR3, the DNA is TGTGCCAGCAGTCCGGGACAGGGATTGAACACTGAAGCTTTCCTT.

This clonotype was recorded at least ten times. V gene TRBV5-6 combines with J gene TRBJ1-4, with 7 bases matching TRBD1. J lost 7 bases, V lost 0 bases, and 6 bases had no gene match. CDR3 length: 15 amino acids. Germline V gene sequence: CDR1 SGHDT, CDR2 YYEEEE. The DNA for the CDR3 is TGTGCCAGCAGCTTGGCACAGGGGACCAGTGAAAAACTGTTTTTT. It codes for CASSLAQGTSEKLFF. The entire variable domain, with the rest obtained from reference TRBV5-6 and TRBJ1-4, is as follows: DAGVTQSPTHLIKTRGQQVTLRCSPKSGHDTVSWYQQALGQGPQFIFQYYEEEERQRGNFPDRFSGHQFPNYSSELNVNALLLGDSALYLCASSLAQGTSEKLFFGSGTQLSVL.

Turning to this clonotype: A read error is likely, as this CDR3 ends without the conserved phenylalanine or tryptophan. The DNA is left out, because the CDR3 cannot be placed on it with certainty; the CDR3 is given as TCRdb lists it. The chain combines TRBV9 with TRBJ2-5; the DNA was not used to check the table's D call, TRBD1. From its first to its last residue, the CDR3 has 16 amino acids. Per germline, CDR1 SGDLS and CDR2 YYNGEE. The CDR3 here is CASSPRQVDYGYTFGS.

The table lists this clonotype with many counts. CDR3 coding DNA: TGTGCCAGCAGCACCTTAGGGAATGAAAAACTGTTTTTT. Translating it yields CASSTLGNEKLFF. This chain joins TRBV3-1 and TRBJ1-4, with D unresolved. CDR3 length: 13 amino acids. CDR1 is LGHDT and CDR2 is YNNKEL in the germline V gene (reference sequence). V lost 5 bases, J lost 5 bases, and 9 bases lay in between.

The V and J genes are TRBV20-1 and TRBJ2-3, with 11 nucleotides matching TRBD2. Trimming removed 3 bases from V and 3 bases from J; junction bases left unmatched: 2. Germline values: CDR1 DFQATT, CDR2 SNEGSKA (reference sequence). The CDR3 loop spans 14 amino acids. The CDR3 DNA is TGCAGTGCTAGTAGCGGGGGGGCAACAGATACGCAGTATTTT. The encoded protein is CSASSGGATDTQYF.

The rearrangement uses TRBV6-6 and TRBJ1-1, with 7 bases fitting TRBD1. The CDR3 is made up of 15 amino acids. With 5 bases clipped from V and 1 base from J, the junction kept 7 bases outside the gene matches. Germline lookup yields CDR1 MNHNY and CDR2 SVGAGI (reference sequence). The CDR3 DNA reads as TGTGCCAGCAGTGGGGCCGGGACAGAGAACACTGAAGCTTTCTTT. Encoded protein: CASSGAGTENTEAFF.

This clonotype was detected ten times or more. The chain carries TRBV20-1 and TRBJ1-5; a possible D gene is TRBD1 (5 bases). This CDR3 contains 14 residues. In germline, CDR1 is DFQATT, CDR2 SNEGSKA (reference sequence). V lost 1 base and J 8 bases, leaving 15 bases between the germline ends. The CDR3 DNA follows: TGCAGTGCTAGAGTCTTTCAGGGTTTGGAGCCCCAGCATTTT. This codes for CSARVFQGLEPQHF.

This clonotype was counted many times. CDR3 amino acids: CATSEPTGAGANVLTF. Here the CDR3 DNA reads TGTGCCACCAGTGAGCCAACAGGGGCTGGGGCCAACGTCCTGACTTTC. This chain connects TRBV24-1 to TRBJ2-6; 7 nucleotides match TRBD1. Germline V gives CDR1 KGHDR, CDR2 SFDVKD. J lost 2 bases, V lost 4 bases, and 4 bases had no gene match. The length of the CDR3 is 16 residues.